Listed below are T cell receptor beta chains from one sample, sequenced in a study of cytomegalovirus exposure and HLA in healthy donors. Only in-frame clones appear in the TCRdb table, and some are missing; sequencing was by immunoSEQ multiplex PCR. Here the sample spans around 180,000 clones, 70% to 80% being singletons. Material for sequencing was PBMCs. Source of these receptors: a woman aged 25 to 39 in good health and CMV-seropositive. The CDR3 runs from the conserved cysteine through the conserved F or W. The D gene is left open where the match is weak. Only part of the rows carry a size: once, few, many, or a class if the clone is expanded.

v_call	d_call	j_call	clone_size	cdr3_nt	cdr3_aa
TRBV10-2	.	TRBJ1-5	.	TGCGCCAGCAGTGGGGCCAGTTCATGGCCCCAGCATTTT	CASSGASSWPQHF
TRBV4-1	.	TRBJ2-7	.	TGCGCCAGCAGCCACCGGGTCAGCGAAACCTACGAGCAGTACTTC	CASSHRVSETYEQYF
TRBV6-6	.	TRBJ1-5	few	TGTGCCAGTACGGGCGGGCTCGGTCAGCCCCAGCATTTT	CASTGGLGQPQHF
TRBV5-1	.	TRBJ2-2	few	TGCGCCAGCAGACAAGTAATCGCGAACACCGGGGAGCTGTTTTTT	CASRQVIANTGELFF
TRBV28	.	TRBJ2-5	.	TGTGCCACCGCCCCAGGGGACGGCTCGGAGACCCAGTACTTC	CATAPGDGSETQYF
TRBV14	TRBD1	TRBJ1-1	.	TGTGCCAGCAGCCAGGACAGGGGCAGATTTTACACTGAAGCTTTCTTT	CASSQDRGRFYTEAFF
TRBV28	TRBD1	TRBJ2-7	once	TGTGCCAGCAGTTCTACAGGGGATAGCTCCTACGAGCAGTACTTC	CASSSTGDSSYEQYF
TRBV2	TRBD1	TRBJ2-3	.	TGTGCCAGCAGTGGGCGGGACAGGGGTTTGGAAGATACGCAGTATTTT	CASSGRDRGLEDTQYF
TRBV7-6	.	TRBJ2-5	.	TGTGCCAGCAGTGTCGTTAGGGGGACGCAAGAGACCCAGTACTTC	CASSVVRGTQETQYF
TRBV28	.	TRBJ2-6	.	TGTGCCAGCAGTTTAGGTGGGGCAGGGGCCAACGTCCTGACTTTC	CASSLGGAGANVLTF
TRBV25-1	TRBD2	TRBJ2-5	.	TGTGCCAGCTCCCGGGGGGTATGGGAAGAGACCCAGTACTTC	CASSRGVWEETQYF
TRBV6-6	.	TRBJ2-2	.	TGTGCCAGCAGTTACTCTGGCCCCCTCGCCGGGGAGCTGTTTTTT	CASSYSGPLAGELFF
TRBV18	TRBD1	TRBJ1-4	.	TGTGCCAGCTCACCCCAAACGGGACAGGGGAATAATGAAAAACTGTTTTTT	CASSPQTGQGNNEKLFF
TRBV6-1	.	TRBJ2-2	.	TGTGCCAGCAGCCGGGACTGGGTGAGCACCGGGGAGCTGTTTTTT	CASSRDWVSTGELFF
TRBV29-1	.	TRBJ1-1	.	TGCAGCGTTGAAGATCTCCTACAGGGCCCACCTATGAACACTGAAGCTTTCTTT	CSVEDLLQGPPMNTEAFF
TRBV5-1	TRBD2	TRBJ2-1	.	TGCGCCAGCAGCTGGACTAGCGGGAACAATGAGCAGTTCTTC	CASSWTSGNNEQFF
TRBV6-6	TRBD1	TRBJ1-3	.	TGTGCCAGCAGTTACTTCTTCGGGACAGCCGGAAACACCATATATTTT	CASSYFFGTAGNTIYF
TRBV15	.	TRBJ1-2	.	TGTGCCACCAGTTCGGGAAACTATGGCTACACCTTC	CATSSGNYGYTF
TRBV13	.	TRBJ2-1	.	TGTGCCAGCAGCCCGGAGCGGGCCTCCTACAATGAGCAGTTCTTC	CASSPERASYNEQFF
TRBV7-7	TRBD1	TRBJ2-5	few	TGTGCCAGCAGCTTGGACAGGGAGGAGACCCAGTACTTC	CASSLDREETQYF
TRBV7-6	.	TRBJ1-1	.	TGTGCCAGCAGCTTAGATGGCAGGCAAAACACTGAAGCTTTCTTT	CASSLDGRQNTEAFF
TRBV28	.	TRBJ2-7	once	TGTGCCAGCAGTTCCCCAGCTGGGGGGTTTTCCTTGGAGCAGTACTTC	CASSSPAGGFSLEQYF
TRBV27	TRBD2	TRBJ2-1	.	TGTGCCAGCAGTAGTGTAGCGGGAAGCTCCTACAATGAGCAGTTCTTC	CASSSVAGSSYNEQFF
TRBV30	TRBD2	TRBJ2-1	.	TGTGCCTGGAGTGTGGGGCCAGGGACTAGCGGGAGGGAGCAGTTCTTC	CAWSVGPGTSGREQFF
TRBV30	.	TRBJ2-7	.	TGTGCCTGGAGTGTAGTTCCTGGGCCAGGCCTAACCCGCGCCTACGAGCAGTACTTC	CAWSVVPGPGLTRAYEQYF
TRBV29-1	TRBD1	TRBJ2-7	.	TGCAGCGTGCTGGCCAGGGGGAAATCCTACGAGCAGTACTTC	CSVLARGKSYEQYF
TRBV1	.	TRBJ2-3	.	TGCACCAGCAGCCAAGATCGGACTAGCGGGGACTCCACAGATACGCAGTATTTT	CTSSQDRTSGDSTDTQYF